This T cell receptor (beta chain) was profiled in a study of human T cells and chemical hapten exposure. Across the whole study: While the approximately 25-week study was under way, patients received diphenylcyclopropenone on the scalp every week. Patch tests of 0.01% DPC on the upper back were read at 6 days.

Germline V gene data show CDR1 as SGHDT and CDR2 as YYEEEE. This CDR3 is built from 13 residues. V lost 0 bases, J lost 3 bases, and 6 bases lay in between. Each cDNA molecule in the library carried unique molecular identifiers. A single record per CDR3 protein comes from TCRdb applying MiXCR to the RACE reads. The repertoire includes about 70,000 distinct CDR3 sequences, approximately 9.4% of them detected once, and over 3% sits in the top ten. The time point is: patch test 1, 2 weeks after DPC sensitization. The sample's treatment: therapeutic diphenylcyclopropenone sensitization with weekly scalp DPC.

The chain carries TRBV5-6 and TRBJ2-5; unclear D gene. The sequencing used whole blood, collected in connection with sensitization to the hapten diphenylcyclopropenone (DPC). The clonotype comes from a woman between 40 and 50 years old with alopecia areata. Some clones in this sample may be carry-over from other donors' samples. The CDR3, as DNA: TGTGCCAGCAGCTTGGTGGCGGAAGAGACCCAGTACTTC. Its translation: CASSLVAEETQYF.